This TCR beta chain derives from a study of regulatory T cells in long-lasting Graves disease (dated by TCRdb to the early 2020s). About the study as a whole: To count as having persistent Graves' disease, a patient had to have received antithyroid drug treatment for over 5 years with TSH receptor autoantibodies remaining persistently positive. This study used TCR sequencing and RNA sequencing of peripheral blood to compare persistent Graves' disease patients against newly diagnosed Graves' disease patients. In the clinical cohort, patients with persistent Graves' disease had used antithyroid drugs for an average of about 9.3 years. TCR sequencing covered around 13 persistent and roughly 20 newly diagnosed Graves' disease patients, some 33 samples in total. The study was registered as a clinical trial and conducted in China. Study-wide conclusions, independent of this receptor: Preferential use of TRBV28, TRBJ1-2 and TRBJ2-5 was observed in persistent disease, whereas TRBV20-1 and TRBJ2-1 were favored in newly diagnosed disease. Sequencing and analysis were limited to the TCR beta chain. Patients with persistent disease shared more public clonotypes (approximately 2,500) than newly diagnosed patients did (around 930). As a limitation, the authors acknowledged that the small sample size may reduce accuracy. Lower TCR Shannon entropy and fewer highly expanded clones were observed in persistent Graves' disease patients than in newly diagnosed patients, which suggested clonal expansion. The study examined only peripheral blood because the primary lesion, thyroid tissue, could not be accessed.

Concerning this clonotype itself: There is no known antigen for this receptor. No quality values exist for individual bases; no much larger clone is one base distant.

The library was built by means of multiplex PCR. Sequenced on an Illumina HiSeq 4000. CDR3 regions were amplified by Arm-PCR with iRepertoire HTBI primers to construct TCR beta libraries. Before sequencing, the PCR products underwent gel purification. In the authors' own workflow: Across samples, 62 TRBV and around 15 TRBJ segments were identified and used for gene usage analysis of CDR3 amino acid clonotypes. COPE and FqMerger were used to merge the filtered high-quality paired reads into contigs. BLAST was used to align contigs to IMGT TRBV, TRBD and TRBJ reference genes, and CDR3 was defined according to IMGT. Any clonotype with a frequency above 0.1% was counted as a highly expanded clone. Shannon entropy was used to measure repertoire diversity, and the Gini coefficient was used to measure V-J evenness. Clonotypes shared by more than one individual were considered public. TCRdb handled the public reads itself, with Q25 trimming in fastp and clone calling in MiXCR, and kept productive beta chains. Entries are consolidated by CDR3 protein sequence, retaining the most common genes and DNA. TCRdb, not the original authors, processed these V and J calls. The sample table shows roughly 500,000 distinct CDR3 sequences, and roughly 21% are seen once. Of the sample, 7% to 9% falls within the top ten clones.

V loses 1 base at its end and J loses 4 bases; junction bases beyond the gene matches: 10. Including cysteine and phenylalanine, the CDR3 has 15 amino acids. Of all the DNA, just the CDR3 is kept, 45 bases in frame from base 1. The germline V gene encodes CDR1 SQVTM and CDR2 ANQGSEA. In light of the paper, this sample's time point label describes: persistent/refractory GD, antithyroid drugs over 5 years with positive TRAb. For both TCR sequencing and RNA sequencing, RNA was extracted from PBMCs in TRIzol. The diagnosis of Graves' disease followed American Thyroid Association guidelines. Recruitment of patients was carried out at an endocrinology department in Xi'an, China. From each patient, approximately 10 milliliters of peripheral blood was collected into an EDTA anticoagulant tube. Ficoll Paque Plus density gradient separation was used to isolate PBMCs, and no further T cell sorting was performed. An Agilent 2100 Bioanalyzer and agarose gel were used to check RNA quality, and a NanoDrop 2000 was used to measure RNA concentration.

The TCR originated in a female donor with Graves disease. The receptor chain draws on TRBV29-1 and TRBJ2-7; 7 junctional bases match TRBD2. The sequencing here drew on peripheral blood mononuclear cells (PBMCs), taken when the disease was refractory, from a patient treated with antithyroid drugs. The sequence in DNA is TGCAGCGTTGAAGCAGTGACGGGGGGAGAGTACGAGCAGTACTTC. This is translated as CSVEAVTGGEYEQYF.